A selection of T cell receptor beta chains follows, all from one sample in a study of siplizumab effects on memory and regulatory T cells. TCRdb's table, derived via immunoSEQ multiplex PCR, lists solely in-frame clones and lacks some. The sample records 98,000 or so clones, 93% being singletons. The sequencing input was Tregs sorted from blood. Every receptor here comes from a human donor in good health. Both conserved end residues are part of each CDR3. A D gene is named only where the DNA matches it firmly. Expanded clones are given a class, and other clones once, few, many or no size at all.

size,J,V,D,CDR3,DNA
.,TRBJ2-3,TRBV14,TRBD2,CASSHPSTSGITDTQYF,TGTGCCAGCAGCCACCCTTCGACTAGCGGAATCACAGATACGCAGTATTTT
.,TRBJ2-1,TRBV5-1,TRBD2,CASSISGGAPSYNEQFF,TGCGCCAGCAGCATAAGCGGGGGGGCCCCCTCCTACAATGAGCAGTTCTTC
.,TRBJ2-3,TRBV2,TRBD2,CASKYAGGPPDTQYF,TGTGCCAGCAAATACGCGGGAGGGCCGCCAGATACGCAGTATTTT
.,TRBJ2-7,TRBV15,.,CATSRGRTATYEQYF,TGTGCCACCAGCAGGGGGAGGACAGCCACCTACGAGCAGTACTTC
.,TRBJ2-5,TRBV5-1,.,CASSGGLQAGIGTQYF,TGCGCCAGCAGCGGAGGACTACAAGCGGGCATCGGGACCCAGTACTTC
once,TRBJ2-2,TRBV29-1,TRBD1,CSVGRQGATGELFF,TGCAGCGTGGGAAGACAGGGGGCAACCGGGGAGCTGTTTTTT
.,TRBJ2-3,TRBV4-2,.,CASSQGLSTSTDTQYF,TGTGCCAGCAGCCAGGGTCTTAGTACTAGCACAGATACGCAGTATTTT
.,TRBJ2-4,TRBV30,TRBD1,CAWSVFDRGYIQYF,TGTGCCTGGAGTGTTTTTGACAGGGGATACATTCAGTACTTC
.,TRBJ2-3,TRBV20-1,.,CSAGAPDTQYF,TGCAGTGCTGGCGCGCCAGATACGCAGTATTTT
.,TRBJ2-7,TRBV11-2,TRBD2,CASSLTSGGSSYEQYF,TGTGCCAGCAGCTTGACTAGCGGGGGGAGCTCCTACGAGCAGTACTTC
.,TRBJ1-5,TRBV19,.,CASKGQGRNQPQHF,TGTGCCAGTAAGGGGCAGGGCCGCAATCAGCCCCAGCATTTT
.,TRBJ1-5,TRBV19,TRBD1,CASSMEGGGGQPQHF,TGTGCCAGTAGTATGGAAGGGGGCGGAGGTCAGCCCCAGCATTTT
.,TRBJ2-5,TRBV18,.,CASSQLGETQYF,TGTGCCAGCTCACAACTCGGGGAGACCCAGTACTTC
.,TRBJ2-4,TRBV30,.,CAWSVMRGAKNIQYF,TGTGCCTGGAGTGTCATGAGGGGGGCCAAAAACATTCAGTACTTC
.,TRBJ1-1,TRBV7-2,.,CASSFQGFTEAFF,TGTGCCAGCAGCTTTCAGGGATTCACTGAAGCTTTCTTT
.,TRBJ2-7,TRBV5-1,.,CASSLATGYEQYF,TGCGCCAGCAGCTTGGCCACAGGGTACGAGCAGTACTTC
.,TRBJ1-1,TRBV7-9,.,CASRQPMGQGNTEAFF,TGTGCCAGCAGACAACCCATGGGGCAGGGCAACACTGAAGCTTTCTTT
.,TRBJ2-2,TRBV14,.,CASSPGLGGGTGELFF,TGTGCCAGCAGCCCAGGACTGGGAGGAGGTACCGGGGAGCTGTTTTTT
.,TRBJ1-1,TRBV5-1,.,CASSLEPGRTEAFF,TGCGCCAGCAGCTTGGAACCGGGGAGGACTGAAGCTTTCTTT
.,TRBJ1-4,TRBV5-4,.,CATGPATNEKLFF,TGTGCCACCGGCCCGGCAACTAATGAAAAACTGTTTTTT
.,TRBJ2-6,TRBV5-6,TRBD1,CASSLGQGFHSGANVLTF,TGTGCCAGCAGCTTGGGACAGGGTTTCCACTCTGGGGCCAACGTCCTGACTTTC
.,TRBJ2-7,TRBV2,.,CASSLYYEQYF,TGTGCCAGCAGTCTATACTACGAGCAGTACTTC
.,TRBJ1-3,TRBV6-1,.,CASTRNTIYF,TGTGCCAGCACCAGAAACACCATATATTTT
.,TRBJ2-2,TRBV27,.,CASSLSFAGELFF,TGTGCCAGCAGTTTATCATTCGCCGGGGAGCTGTTTTTT
.,TRBJ2-7,TRBV7-3,TRBD2,CASSFSGVAGSYEQYF,TGTGCCAGCAGCTTTTCGGGGGTAGCGGGCTCCTACGAGCAGTACTTC
.,TRBJ1-2,TRBV7-2,TRBD1,CASSWVLQGLYGYTF,TGTGCCAGCAGCTGGGTCCTACAGGGGCTCTATGGCTACACCTTC
.,TRBJ1-6,TRBV6-5,.,CASRTQGYSPLHF,TGTGCCAGTAGGACTCAGGGGTACTCACCCCTCCACTTT
.,TRBJ1-5,TRBV27,.,CASSSQGRGQPQHF,TGTGCCAGCAGCTCACAGGGCAGAGGTCAGCCCCAGCATTTT
.,TRBJ2-1,TRBV5-4,TRBD2,CASSLGLAYGNEQFF,TGTGCCAGCAGCTTGGGACTAGCCTATGGGAATGAGCAGTTCTTC
.,TRBJ2-7,TRBV5-1,TRBD2,CASSFSTGLAAYEQYF,TGCGCCAGCAGCTTTTCAACGGGACTAGCGGCCTACGAGCAGTACTTC
.,TRBJ2-7,TRBV5-1,.,CASSPFGTYEQYF,TGCGCCAGCAGCCCTTTTGGCACCTACGAGCAGTACTTC
.,TRBJ2-3,TRBV6-1,.,CASSGRQFTSTDTQYF,TGTGCCAGCAGTGGGCGACAGTTTACTAGCACAGATACGCAGTATTTT
.,TRBJ2-5,TRBV11-3,.,CASSYLPSRRETQYF,TGTGCCAGCAGCTACCTCCCGTCCCGGAGGGAGACCCAGTACTTC
.,TRBJ1-2,TRBV27,TRBD1,CASSYEGGSYGYTF,TGTGCCAGCAGTTATGAAGGGGGCAGCTATGGCTACACCTTC
.,TRBJ1-2,TRBV27,.,CASSLAGVAGYTF,TGTGCCAGCAGTTTGGCAGGGGTTGCTGGCTACACCTTC
.,TRBJ1-1,TRBV11-2,.,CASSLRGTEAFF,TGTGCCAGCAGCCTAAGGGGGACTGAAGCTTTCTTT
.,TRBJ2-1,TRBV6-5,.,CASSYSQGLYNEQFF,TGTGCCAGCAGTTACTCACAGGGACTCTACAATGAGCAGTTCTTC